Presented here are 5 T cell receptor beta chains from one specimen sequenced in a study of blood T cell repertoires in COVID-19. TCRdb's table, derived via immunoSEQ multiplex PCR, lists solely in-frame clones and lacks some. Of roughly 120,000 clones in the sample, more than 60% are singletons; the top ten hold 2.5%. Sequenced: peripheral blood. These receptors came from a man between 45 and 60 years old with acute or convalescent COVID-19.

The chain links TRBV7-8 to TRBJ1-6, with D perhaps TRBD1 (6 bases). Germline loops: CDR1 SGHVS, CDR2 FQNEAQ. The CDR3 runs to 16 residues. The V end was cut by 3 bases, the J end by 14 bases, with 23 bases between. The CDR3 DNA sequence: TGTGCCAGCAGCTTTGACGACAGGCCCCAGCTAGGAGCCCTCCACTTT. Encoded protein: CASSFDDRPQLGALHF.

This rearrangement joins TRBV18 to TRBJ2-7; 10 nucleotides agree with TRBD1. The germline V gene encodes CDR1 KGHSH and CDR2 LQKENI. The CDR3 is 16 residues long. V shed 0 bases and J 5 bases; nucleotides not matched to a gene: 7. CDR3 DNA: TGTGCCAGCTCACCACCGGGGACAGGGGCGTTCAACGAGCAGTACTTC. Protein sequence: CASSPPGTGAFNEQYF.

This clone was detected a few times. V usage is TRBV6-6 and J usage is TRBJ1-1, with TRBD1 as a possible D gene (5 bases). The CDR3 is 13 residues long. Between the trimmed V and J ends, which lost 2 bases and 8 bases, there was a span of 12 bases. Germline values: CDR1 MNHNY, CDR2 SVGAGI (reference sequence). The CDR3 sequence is CASSYPGVREAFF. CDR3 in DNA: TGTGCCAGCAGTTACCCGGGGGTTCGGGAAGCTTTCTTT.

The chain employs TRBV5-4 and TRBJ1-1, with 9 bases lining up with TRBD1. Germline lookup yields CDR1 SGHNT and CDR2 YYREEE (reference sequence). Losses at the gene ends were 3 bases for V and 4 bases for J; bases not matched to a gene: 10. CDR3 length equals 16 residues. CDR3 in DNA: TGTGCCAGCAGCTCCGGGACAGGGTACGACGGCACTGAAGCTTTCTTT. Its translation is CASSSGTGYDGTEAFF. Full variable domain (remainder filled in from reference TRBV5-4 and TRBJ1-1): ETGVTQSPTHLIKTRGQQVTLRCSSQSGHNTVSWYQQALGQGPQFIFQYYREEENGRGNFPPRFSGLQFPNYSSELNVNALELDDSALYLCASSSGTGYDGTEAFFGQGTRLTVV.

For the CDR3, the DNA is TGTGCCAGTAGTATAGCGGGGACAGGCCTGAATTCACCCCTCCACTTT. Translation gives CASSIAGTGLNSPLHF. The chain carries TRBV19 and TRBJ1-6; 8 bases are a match to TRBD1. V trimming: 1 base; J trimming: 7 bases; junction bases outside the gene matches: 6. The V gene's germline CDR1 is LNHDA and CDR2 SQIVND (reference sequence). This CDR3 is built from 16 residues.